A selection of T cell receptor beta chains follows, all from one sample in a study of T cell clones after liver transplantation. The data were produced by immunoSEQ multiplex PCR, yet TCRdb's version contains in-frame clones alone and is incomplete. The top ten clones hold about a tenth of a sample with 50,000 or so clones, about 67% of them seen once. The sequencing here drew on CD4+ T cells from blood, taken 54 months after liver transplant. The receptors come from a human patient who received a liver transplant. Some T cells may be the graft donor's. Both conserved end residues are part of each CDR3. Fields, in order: V gene, clone size, J gene, D gene, CDR3 DNA, CDR3 protein. The D gene is left open where the match is weak. Clone size is not always given. Where it is, it says once, few, many or a class for expanded clones.

TRBV7-3	NA	TRBJ2-7	TRBD2	TGTGCCAGCAGCGCCTTGGCGGGGAGGGGCGAGCAGTACTTC	CASSALAGRGEQYF
TRBV2	few	TRBJ2-6	NA	TGTGCCAGCAGCAGAGGGAGACTTGGAGCTGGGGCCAACGTCCTGACTTTC	CASSRGRLGAGANVLTF
TRBV18	NA	TRBJ1-2	TRBD1	TGTGCCAGCTCACCACCGACAGGGTCGGACTATGGCTACACCTTC	CASSPPTGSDYGYTF
TRBV7-2	NA	TRBJ1-4	NA	TGTGCCAGCAGCTCTCAGAGGGGCCCCAATGAAAAACTGTTTTTT	CASSSQRGPNEKLFF
TRBV7-6	NA	TRBJ2-1	NA	TGTGCCAGCAGCTTAGGGGACCATAATGAGCAGTTCTTC	CASSLGDHNEQFF
TRBV2	once	TRBJ1-2	NA	TGTGCCAGCAAATCCTCCGGGTATGGCTACACCTTC	CASKSSGYGYTF
TRBV7-9	NA	TRBJ2-7	NA	TGTGCCAGCAGCTCTTCCCGGGGTCTGGACGAGCAGTACTTC	CASSSSRGLDEQYF
TRBV11-2	NA	TRBJ2-1	NA	TGTGCCAGCAGCTTATCAGGGTCGGCCAATGAGCAGTTCTTC	CASSLSGSANEQFF
TRBV25-1	NA	TRBJ2-7	NA	TGTGCCAGCAGTGAAGACGACGGGTCTTACGAGCAGTACTTC	CASSEDDGSYEQYF
TRBV10-3	few	TRBJ2-6	NA	TGTGCCATCAGTGAAAGTCTGGTCTCTGGGGCCAACGTCCTGACTTTC	CAISESLVSGANVLTF
TRBV27	NA	TRBJ1-5	TRBD1	TGTGCCAGCAGCCGACAGGGGCCTAATAGCAATCAGCCCCAGCATTTT	CASSRQGPNSNQPQHF
TRBV9	NA	TRBJ1-2	TRBD1	TGTGCCAGCAGCTCCTCGGGACAGGGGTACTATGGCTACACCTTC	CASSSSGQGYYGYTF
TRBV6-6	NA	TRBJ1-1	NA	TGTGCCAGCAGTTTAAAAAAGAACACTGAAGCTTTCTTT	CASSLKKNTEAFF
TRBV27	once	TRBJ1-4	TRBD1	TGTGCCAGCAGTCCCGGACAGGGCAGGGGAAAACTGTTTTTT	CASSPGQGRGKLFF
TRBV5-5	NA	TRBJ2-3	NA	TGTGCCAGCAGCTGGGATGTGGGCACAGATACGCAGTATTTT	CASSWDVGTDTQYF
TRBV30	NA	TRBJ1-1	NA	TGTGCCTGGAGTCTCCCCTTTGTAGGGACTGAAGCTTTCTTT	CAWSLPFVGTEAFF
TRBV13	few	TRBJ2-1	TRBD1	TGTGCCAGCAGCACCCTCTCGGGACAGGGGGCTAATGAGCAGTTCTTC	CASSTLSGQGANEQFF
TRBV11-2	NA	TRBJ1-2	TRBD1	TGTGCCAGCAGCTTACAGGGGGTGGGTGGCTACACCTTC	CASSLQGVGGYTF
TRBV11-2	NA	TRBJ1-1	NA	TGTGCCAGCACCCTGGGAAGGGGGAGAAACACTGAAGCTTTCTTT	CASTLGRGRNTEAFF
TRBV7-8	NA	TRBJ2-3	NA	TGTGCCAGCAGCTTAGCAGGTGGTGGGGGGGATACGCAGTATTTT	CASSLAGGGGDTQYF
TRBV28	NA	TRBJ1-6	TRBD1	TGTGCCAGCAGTCCTCCCCCGGACAGGGAAATCAATTCACCCCTCCACTTT	CASSPPPDREINSPLHF
TRBV19	NA	TRBJ2-2	NA	TGTGCCAGTAATCCTAGGGCCGGAGGGGCTGACACCGGGGAGCTGTTTTTT	CASNPRAGGADTGELFF
TRBV2	few	TRBJ1-5	NA	TGTGCCAGCAGCCACAGGGACGGTAATCAGCCCCAGCATTTT	CASSHRDGNQPQHF
TRBV2	NA	TRBJ2-1	TRBD2	TGTGCCAGCAGTGAAGCGGTACGGGGACTAGCGGGAGTCTTC	CASSEAVRGLAGVF
TRBV28	NA	TRBJ1-5	NA	TGTGCCAGCAGTTTTAGGGCATCTGATCAGCCCCAGCATTTT	CASSFRASDQPQHF
TRBV19	NA	TRBJ2-7	NA	TGTGCCAGTAGTATTAACGGCGCCTACGAGCAGTACTTC	CASSINGAYEQYF
TRBV6-5	NA	TRBJ2-7	NA	TGTGCCAGCAGGTCAGATTCCTACGAGCAGTACTTC	CASRSDSYEQYF
TRBV7-2	NA	TRBJ2-7	TRBD1	TGTGCCAGCAGCCTGGACAGGGGGAGAGCCTACGAGCAGTACTTC	CASSLDRGRAYEQYF
TRBV19	medium-sized	TRBJ2-1	NA	TGTGCCAGTACGGGGTACGATGAGCAGTTCTTC	CASTGYDEQFF
TRBV7-2	NA	TRBJ2-2	NA	TGTGCCAGCAGCCCGGGGATGGTGGGCGGGGAGCTGTTTTTT	CASSPGMVGGELFF
TRBV6-5	few	TRBJ1-5	NA	TGTGCCAGCAGTTACGATGGGGTTGGCCTCAATCAGCCCCAGCATTTT	CASSYDGVGLNQPQHF
TRBV27	NA	TRBJ2-7	NA	TGTGCCAGCAGTTTAAGGCGGTCCCGGGGAGAGCAGTACTTC	CASSLRRSRGEQYF
TRBV4-2	NA	TRBJ2-6	NA	TGTGCCAGCAGCCAAGCACAGCTTAGCTCTGGGGCCAACGTCCTGACTTTC	CASSQAQLSSGANVLTF
TRBV9	NA	TRBJ1-3	NA	TGTGCCAGCAGCCCGGATTGGAGCTCTGGAAACACCATATATTTT	CASSPDWSSGNTIYF
TRBV7-3	NA	TRBJ1-5	TRBD1	TGTGCCAGCAGCCACAGGGGTTTCAATCAGCCCCAGCATTTT	CASSHRGFNQPQHF
TRBV11-2	NA	TRBJ1-1	NA	TGTGCCAGCAGCTTAGTTGGGGCGGGGAACACTGAAGCTTTCTTT	CASSLVGAGNTEAFF
TRBV6-1	once	TRBJ1-5	NA	TGTGCCAGCACCCTCGAGGGTAATCAGCCCCAGCATTTT	CASTLEGNQPQHF
TRBV11-2	NA	TRBJ1-3	NA	TGTGCCAGCAGCTTACAGGGTTTACTGGACACCATATATTTT	CASSLQGLLDTIYF